Listed below are T cell receptor beta chains from one sample, sequenced in a study of shared clonotypes between healthy human individuals. Profiling relied on immunoSEQ multiplex PCR, and the TCRdb table lists in-frame clones only, not all of them. The sample records 1,400,000 or so clones, 98% to 99% being singletons. Sample: naive CD4+ T cells sorted from blood. These receptors all come from a man aged 25-45 years in good health. Both conserved end residues are part of each CDR3. Each record gives: D gene, clone size, J gene, V gene, CDR3 DNA, CDR3 protein. D genes are given only for firm matches. The size entry is marked missing in some rows and otherwise reads once, few, many or a size class.

. . TRBJ1-1 TRBV2 TGTGCCAGCAGTGAACCACGGACGGCATTCTTAAACATGAACACTGAAGCTTTCTTT CASSEPRTAFLNMNTEAFF
. . TRBJ2-5 TRBV5-1 TGCGCCAGCAGCTTATCGATAGAGACCCAGTACTTC CASSLSIETQYF
TRBD2 . TRBJ2-1 TRBV5-1 TGCGCCAGCAGACCAGCGGGAGACCCCTACAATGAGCAGTTCTTC CASRPAGDPYNEQFF
TRBD1 . TRBJ1-2 TRBV5-4 TGTGCCAGCAGCTTACCACAGGGGATCTATGGCTACACCTTC CASSLPQGIYGYTF
. . TRBJ1-5 TRBV6-6 TGTGCCAGCAGGGAAGGGCTCTTGGGTGGTCAGCCCCAGCATTTT CASREGLLGGQPQHF
TRBD2 . TRBJ2-7 TRBV7-2 TGTGCCAGCAGCCGGGAGGGACTAGTCTCCTACGAGCAGTACTTC CASSREGLVSYEQYF
. . TRBJ2-1 TRBV6-5 TGTGCCAGCAGGGACCCGCGAGGCGCGTACAATGAGCAGTTCTTC CASRDPRGAYNEQFF
. once TRBJ1-5 TRBV27 TGTGCCAGCAGTTTAAAGAACAGCAATCAGCCCCAGCATTTT CASSLKNSNQPQHF
TRBD2 . TRBJ2-7 TRBV27 TGTGCCAGCAGTTTAAGCCCCCCGACTAGCGGGAGTACGTACGAGCAGTACTTC CASSLSPPTSGSTYEQYF
. . TRBJ1-1 TRBV6-1 TGTGCCAGCAGTGAAGTGGCAGGGATGAACACTGAAGCTTTCTTT CASSEVAGMNTEAFF
. . TRBJ2-3 TRBV5-1 TGCGCCAGCAGCTCTGCGGACACAGATACGCAGTATTTT CASSSADTDTQYF
. . TRBJ2-7 TRBV4-3 TGCGCCAGCAGCCAAGATTATCAGGAAGGAGGATTTTTCTCCTACGAGCAGTACTTC CASSQDYQEGGFFSYEQYF
TRBD1 . TRBJ2-5 TRBV30 TGTGCCTGGAGAGCGGGACAGGGGGCAGAGACCCAGTACTTC CAWRAGQGAETQYF
. . TRBJ1-3 TRBV9 TGTGCCAGCAGCGTAGAATTGGGGACGGGCGCCATATATTTT CASSVELGTGAIYF
. . TRBJ1-2 TRBV5-1 TGCGCCAGCAGCTTGGGACAGGATGGCTACACCTTC CASSLGQDGYTF
. . TRBJ2-1 TRBV7-9 TGTGCCAGCAGCTTAAACAGAAACAATGAGCAGTTCTTC CASSLNRNNEQFF
. once TRBJ2-2 TRBV10-2 TGCGCCAGCAGTGAGGCCGGGGAGCTGTTTTTT CASSEAGELFF
. . TRBJ1-2 TRBV28 TGTGCCAGCAGGGAGACAGGCAACTATGGCTACACCTTC CASRETGNYGYTF
. . TRBJ1-3 TRBV5-1 TGCGCCAGCAGCTTGCCCGGACAGACTGGAAACACCATATATTTT CASSLPGQTGNTIYF
. . TRBJ1-2 TRBV7-2 TGTGCCAGCAGCGTAACAACAACAGGGAACTATGGCTACACCTTC CASSVTTTGNYGYTF
. once TRBJ1-3 TRBV5-1 TGCGCCAGCAGCCCGGGGGGCCGCCACTCTGGAAACACCATATATTTT CASSPGGRHSGNTIYF
TRBD1 . TRBJ2-1 TRBV19 TGTGCCAGTAGTACCCTCGGGACAGCGAGCAATGAGCAGTTCTTC CASSTLGTASNEQFF
TRBD1 . TRBJ2-5 TRBV29-1 TGCAGCGTTGGGACAGGGGGCAGAGAGACCCAGTACTTC CSVGTGGRETQYF
. . TRBJ2-1 TRBV28 TGTGCCAGCAGTTCGGGCACAGGGTATTGGGGCGGGCGCTCCTACAATGAGCAGTTCTTC CASSSGTGYWGGRSYNEQFF
TRBD2 . TRBJ2-3 TRBV6-4 TGTGCCAGCAGTGACAATAGCGGGAGTGCAGATACGCAGTATTTT CASSDNSGSADTQYF
. . TRBJ2-7 TRBV12-2 TGTGCAAGTCGCTTAGCCTTCCGCTTCCCTAGCTCCTACGAGCAGTACTTC CASRLAFRFPSSYEQYF
. . TRBJ2-3 TRBV7-2 TGTGCCAGCAGCTCCGCCCCCCGACCCTCCCGCACAGATACGCAGTATTTT CASSSAPRPSRTDTQYF
. . TRBJ2-3 TRBV6-5 TGTGCCAGCAGTTACGGGGTAGTAACAGGCACAGATACGCAGTATTTT CASSYGVVTGTDTQYF
TRBD2 . TRBJ2-1 TRBV7-9 TGTGCCAGCAGCCCTCGGACTAGCGCCAACTACAATGAGCAGTTCTTC CASSPRTSANYNEQFF
TRBD1 . TRBJ2-7 TRBV2 TGTGCCAGCAGTGTTGGGACAGGTCGTTTCGACGAGCAGTACTTC CASSVGTGRFDEQYF
TRBD2 . TRBJ2-6 TRBV19 TGTGCCAGTAGTCTACGAGCGGGAGAATTAACTGGGGCCAACGTCCTGACTTTC CASSLRAGELTGANVLTF
. . TRBJ1-1 TRBV5-1 TGCGCCAGCTCCAGTCAGTTTGGGAACACTGAAGCTTTCTTT CASSSQFGNTEAFF
TRBD1 . TRBJ1-4 TRBV30 TGTGCCTACCGGGACAGGGGTTCGGGGCTTGATGAAAAACTGTTTTTT CAYRDRGSGLDEKLFF
. . TRBJ2-3 TRBV11-2 TGTGCCAGCAGCTTCAGTAGCAGTGGCACAGATACGCAGTATTTT CASSFSSSGTDTQYF
. once TRBJ2-7 TRBV19 TGTGCCAGTAGTATCCAGGGGGAGGTCTACGAGCAGTACTTC CASSIQGEVYEQYF
TRBD2 . TRBJ2-2 TRBV11-2 TGTGCCAGCAGCTTAGTTGGTAGCGGGAGTTTCGACACCGGGGAGCTGTTTTTT CASSLVGSGSFDTGELFF
. . TRBJ2-3 TRBV5-1 TGCGCCAGCAGCTCGGGACTCTTCGAGGGCACAGATACGCAGTATTTT CASSSGLFEGTDTQYF